Listed below are T cell receptor beta chains from one sample, sequenced in a study of cytomegalovirus exposure and HLA in healthy donors. Libraries were prepared by immunoSEQ multiplex PCR; TCRdb keeps only in-frame clonotypes and omits some of them. Found here are some 320,000 clones, 75% to 90% of them singletons; the top ten hold over 1%. Sequencing was performed on PBMCs. The source is a woman in her 30s in good health and CMV-seropositive. CDR3s include the opening cysteine and the closing phenylalanine or tryptophan. A D gene is named only where the DNA matches it firmly. Some rows mark clone size as missing; the rest say once, few, many or name a class of expanded clone.

V: TRBV7-6
J: TRBJ1-1
size: once
D: .
DNA: TGTGCCAGCAGCTTTGCCGCCGCGGGAGGTGAAGCTTTCTTT
CDR3: CASSFAAAGGEAFF

V: TRBV14
J: TRBJ1-1
size: .
D: .
DNA: TGTGCCAGCAGCCAGCAAGCGGCGGTGAACACTGAAGCTTTCTTT
CDR3: CASSQQAAVNTEAFF

V: TRBV7-2
J: TRBJ1-5
size: few
D: .
DNA: TGTGCCAGCAGCCCTACCACACGGCAGCCCCAGCATTTT
CDR3: CASSPTTRQPQHF

V: TRBV5-1
J: TRBJ1-6
size: .
D: .
DNA: TGCGCCAGCAGCCTCTCGGGGGCTGACAGGATGGGGTCACCCCTCCACTTT
CDR3: CASSLSGADRMGSPLHF

V: TRBV30
J: TRBJ2-7
size: few
D: .
DNA: TGTGCCTGGAGTGTACAATACGAGCAGTACTTC
CDR3: CAWSVQYEQYF

V: TRBV27
J: TRBJ2-1
size: few
D: TRBD2
DNA: TGTGCCAGCAGGGGGTTGGGCGGGAGTTACAATGAGCAGTTCTTC
CDR3: CASRGLGGSYNEQFF

V: TRBV4-2
J: TRBJ2-7
size: .
D: TRBD2
DNA: TGTGCCAGCAGCCAAGGGAGCGGGGGGTTAAGCGAGCAGTACTTC
CDR3: CASSQGSGGLSEQYF

V: TRBV18
J: TRBJ2-7
size: few
D: TRBD1
DNA: TGTGCCAGCTCACAACCGGGACAGGGGACCTACGAGCAGTACTTC
CDR3: CASSQPGQGTYEQYF

V: TRBV7-9
J: TRBJ1-6
size: .
D: .
DNA: TGTGCCAGCAGCCCGAAGGGGATCATAAATTCACCCCTCCACTTT
CDR3: CASSPKGIINSPLHF

V: TRBV5-4
J: TRBJ1-4
size: once
D: .
DNA: TGTGCCAGCAGCACACCCGGGACCGTAAATGAAAAACTGTTTTTT
CDR3: CASSTPGTVNEKLFF

V: TRBV6-1
J: TRBJ2-7
size: .
D: .
DNA: TGTGCCAGCAGTGATATGAGTGTTTACGAGCAGTACTTC
CDR3: CASSDMSVYEQYF

V: TRBV10-1
J: TRBJ1-1
size: .
D: TRBD1
DNA: TGCGCCAGCACCGCGCCCCGGACAGGGGGCGGCGGGGTAGGCACTGAAGCTTTCTTT
CDR3: CASTAPRTGGGGVGTEAFF

V: TRBV19
J: TRBJ1-4
size: .
D: TRBD1
DNA: TGTGCCAGTAAAGTCTCGGCAACAGGGGACTTTGAAAAACTGTTTTTT
CDR3: CASKVSATGDFEKLFF

V: TRBV15
J: TRBJ2-5
size: once
D: TRBD2
DNA: TGTGCCACCAGCAGAGACACGGCCGCGGGGGAATACTACTTC
CDR3: CATSRDTAAGEYYF

V: TRBV7-2
J: TRBJ2-5
size: .
D: TRBD2
DNA: TGTGCCAGCAGCTTTCGGGGAGGGACGGTAACGGAGACCCAGTACTTC
CDR3: CASSFRGGTVTETQYF

V: TRBV30
J: TRBJ2-7
size: .
D: .
DNA: TGTGCCTGGAGTGTAGGCAGCTACGAGCAGTACTTC
CDR3: CAWSVGSYEQYF